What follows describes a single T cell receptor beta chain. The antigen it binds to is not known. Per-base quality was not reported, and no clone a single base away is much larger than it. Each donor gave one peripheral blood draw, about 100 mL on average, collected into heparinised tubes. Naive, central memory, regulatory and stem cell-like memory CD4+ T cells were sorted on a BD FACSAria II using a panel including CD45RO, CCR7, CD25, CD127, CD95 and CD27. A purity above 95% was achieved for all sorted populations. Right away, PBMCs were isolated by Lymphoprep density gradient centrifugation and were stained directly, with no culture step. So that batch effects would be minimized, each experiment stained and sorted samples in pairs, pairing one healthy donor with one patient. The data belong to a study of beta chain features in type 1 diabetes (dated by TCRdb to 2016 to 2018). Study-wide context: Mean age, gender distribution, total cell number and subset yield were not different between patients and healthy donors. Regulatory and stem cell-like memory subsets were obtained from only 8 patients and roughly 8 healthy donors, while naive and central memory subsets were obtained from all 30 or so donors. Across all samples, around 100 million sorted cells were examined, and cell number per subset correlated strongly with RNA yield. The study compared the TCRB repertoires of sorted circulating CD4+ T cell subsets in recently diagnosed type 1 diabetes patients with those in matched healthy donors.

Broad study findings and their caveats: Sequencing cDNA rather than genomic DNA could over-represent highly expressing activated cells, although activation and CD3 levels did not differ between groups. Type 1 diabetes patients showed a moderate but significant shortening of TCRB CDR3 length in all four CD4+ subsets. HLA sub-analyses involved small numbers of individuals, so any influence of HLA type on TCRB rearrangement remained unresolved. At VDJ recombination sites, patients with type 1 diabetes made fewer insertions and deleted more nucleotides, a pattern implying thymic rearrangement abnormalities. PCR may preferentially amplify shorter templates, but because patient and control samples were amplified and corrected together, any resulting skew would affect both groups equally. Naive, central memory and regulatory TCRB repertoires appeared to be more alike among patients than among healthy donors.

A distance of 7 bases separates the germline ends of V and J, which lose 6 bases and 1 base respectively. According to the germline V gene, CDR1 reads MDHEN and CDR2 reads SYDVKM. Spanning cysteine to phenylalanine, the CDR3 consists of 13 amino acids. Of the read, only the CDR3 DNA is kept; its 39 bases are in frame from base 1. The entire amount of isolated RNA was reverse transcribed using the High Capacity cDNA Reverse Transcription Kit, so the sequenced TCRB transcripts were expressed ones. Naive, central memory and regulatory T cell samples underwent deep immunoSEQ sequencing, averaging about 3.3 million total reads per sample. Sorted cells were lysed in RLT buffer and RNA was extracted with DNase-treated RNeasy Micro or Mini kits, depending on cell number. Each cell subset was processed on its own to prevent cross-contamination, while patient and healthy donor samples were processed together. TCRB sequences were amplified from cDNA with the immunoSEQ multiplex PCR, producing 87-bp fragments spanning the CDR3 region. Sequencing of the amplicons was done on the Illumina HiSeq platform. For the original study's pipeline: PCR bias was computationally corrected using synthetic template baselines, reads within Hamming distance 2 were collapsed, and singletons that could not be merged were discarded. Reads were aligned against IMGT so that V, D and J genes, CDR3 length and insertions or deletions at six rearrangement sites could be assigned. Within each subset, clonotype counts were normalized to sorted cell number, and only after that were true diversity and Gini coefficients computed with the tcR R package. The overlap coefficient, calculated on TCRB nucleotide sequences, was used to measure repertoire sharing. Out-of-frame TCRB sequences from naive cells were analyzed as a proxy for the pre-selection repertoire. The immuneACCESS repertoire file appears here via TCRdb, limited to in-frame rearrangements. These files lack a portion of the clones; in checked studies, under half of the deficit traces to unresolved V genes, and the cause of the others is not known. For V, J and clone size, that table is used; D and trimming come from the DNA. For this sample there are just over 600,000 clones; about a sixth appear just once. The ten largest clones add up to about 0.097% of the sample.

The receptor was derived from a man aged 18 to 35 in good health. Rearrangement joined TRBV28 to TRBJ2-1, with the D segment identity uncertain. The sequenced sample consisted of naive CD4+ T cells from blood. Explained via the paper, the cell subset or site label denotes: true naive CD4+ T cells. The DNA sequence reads TGTGCCAGCAGCCGTACTTCCTACAATGAGCAGTTCTTC. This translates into CASSRTSYNEQFF.